The source of this T cell receptor beta chain is a study of T cells in localized non-small cell lung cancer. Study-level findings and limits: An association was observed between higher blood T cell density and longer overall survival. Within adjacent lung there appeared a median around 60 of the top 100 tumor clones. A single tumor region was sequenced, leaving heterogeneity possible. Compared with tumor, uninvolved adjacent lung displayed greater T cell clonality, ranking highest overall.

The CDR3 loop spans 14 amino acids. V lost 4 bases to trimming and J lost 3 bases; unmatched junction nucleotides: 2. CDR1 is SGHVS and CDR2 is FNYEAQ in the germline V gene. Remarks on this clone: Antigen specificity is unknown.

Method: immunoSEQ multiplex PCR; TCRdb's copy keeps in-frame clones and lacks some. Among approximately 14,000 clones listed, 89% were seen once. Sequenced here: peripheral blood mononuclear cells, sampled before any cancer treatment. The genes are TRBV7-6 and TRBJ2-3, with TRBD1 matching over 9 bases. This clonotype was sampled from a man between 40 and 69 years old with stage III lung adenocarcinoma. CDR3 in DNA: TGTGCCAGCAGCTCGGGACAGGGTACAGATACGCAGTATTTT. Protein product: CASSSGQGTDTQYF.